What follows are 11 T cell receptor beta chains derived from one specimen sequenced in a study of cytomegalovirus exposure and HLA in healthy donors. Use of 60 Vbeta and 13 Jbeta primers characterized the PCR. TCRdb keeps only in-frame clones here, not all; method: immunoSEQ multiplex PCR. This table holds 140,000 to 150,000 clones, about four fifths found once. The sequenced sample consisted of PBMCs. These receptors all come from a man in his forties in good health and CMV-seronegative.

V gene TRBV25-1 combines with J gene TRBJ2-3, with D tentatively TRBD2 (6 bases). V was clipped by 3 bases and J by 6 bases, with 16 bases between them. CDR1 MGHDK and CDR2 SYGVNS come from the germline V gene. The length of the CDR3 is 15 residues. CDR3 bases: TGTGCCAGCAGTGACCCTAGCGACCCATGGGATACGCAGTATTTT. As protein: CASSDPSDPWDTQYF.

This clone was recorded once. The J gene is TRBJ1-3, the V gene TRBV23-1; D gene ambiguous. TRBV23-1 is recorded as an ORF, its role being uncertain. The V end lost 8 bases, the J end lost 6 bases, and 8 bases lay between the germline ends. The CDR3 runs to 11 residues. In DNA form, the CDR3 reads TGCGCCAGCTCCACGGTAAACACCATATATTTT. Translating gives CASSTVNTIYF.

This chain uses TRBV2 with TRBJ2-5; D possibly corresponds to TRBD2 (5 bases). Germline assignment: CDR1 SNHLY and CDR2 FYNNEI. The length of the CDR3 is 13 residues. V was trimmed by 4 bases and J by 5 bases, leaving 11 bases between them. CDR3 DNA: TGTGCCAGCAGTGTGGGAGTTGGGGAGACCCAGTACTTC. Protein: CASSVGVGETQYF.

V usage is TRBV9 and J usage is TRBJ2-1; TRBD1 might be the D (6 bases). The V end was cut by 0 bases, the J end by 9 bases, with 13 bases between. Germline CDR1 and CDR2: SGDLS and YYNGEE. This CDR3 has 14 residues. The CDR3 loop is CASSVDTGLVEQFF. The CDR3 DNA reads TGTGCCAGCAGCGTAGATACAGGGTTGGTTGAGCAGTTCTTC.

The chain uses TRBV27 and TRBJ2-3; TRBD2 matches 10 bases. V was clipped by 2 bases and J by 1 base; unmatched bases: 3. The CDR3 is 16 residues long. The germline gives CDR1 MNHEY, CDR2 SMNVEV (reference sequence). CDR3 protein: CASSLGLAGGTDTQYF. As DNA, the CDR3 is TGTGCCAGCAGTTTAGGGCTAGCGGGGGGCACAGATACGCAGTATTTT.

The chain employs TRBV7-2 and TRBJ2-3, with 8 bases fitting TRBD1. Germline CDR1 is SGHTA and CDR2 is FQGNSA. The CDR3 runs 17 residues. The V segment lost 2 bases and the J segment 0 bases; nucleotides outside the gene matches: 7. The CDR3 protein is CASSLRTGPISTDTQYF. As DNA, the CDR3 is TGTGCCAGCAGCTTACGGACAGGGCCTATTAGCACAGATACGCAGTATTTT.

The J gene is TRBJ2-1, the V gene TRBV6-5; 9 bases align to TRBD1. Germline loops: CDR1 MNHEY, CDR2 SVGAGI. This CDR3 has 15 amino acids. With 7 bases clipped from V and 4 bases from J, the junction kept 8 bases outside the gene matches. CDR3 protein: CASTASGTGYNEQFF. The CDR3 DNA is TGTGCCAGCACCGCGTCCGGGACAGGGTACAATGAGCAGTTCTTC.

This chain connects TRBV5-1 to TRBJ2-2; 8 bases agree with TRBD1. The germline CDR1 and CDR2 sequences are SGHRS and YFSETQ. The CDR3 consists of 14 residues. V shed 6 bases and J 0 bases; nucleotides not matched to a gene: 1. CDR3 sequence reads: CASKGQANTGELFF. The CDR3 DNA reads as TGCGCCAGCAAGGGACAGGCGAACACCGGGGAGCTGTTTTTT.

This clone occurred a few times. This chain connects TRBV28 to TRBJ2-5, with 9 bases matching TRBD1. There are 17 residues in the CDR3. V lost 2 bases and J lost 1; bases outside the gene matches: 8. The V gene's germline CDR1 is MDHEN and CDR2 SYDVKM. CDR3 in amino acids: CASSLETGQGPQETQYF. DNA of the CDR3: TGTGCCAGCAGTTTAGAAACGGGACAGGGACCCCAAGAGACCCAGTACTTC.

This clone was counted once. This chain connects TRBV28 to TRBJ2-7; D not certain. Trimming removed 2 bases from V and 6 bases from J, with 17 bases in between. The length of the CDR3 is 15 residues. Per germline, CDR1 MDHEN and CDR2 SYDVKM. The CDR3, as DNA: TGTGCCAGCAGTTTAGGGCAGGTCAGGTCCGGCGAGCAGTACTTC. This translates into CASSLGQVRSGEQYF.

The chain uses TRBV29-1 and TRBJ2-7; 7 bases line up with TRBD1. J lost 4 bases, V lost 3 bases, and 3 bases had no gene match. The CDR3 extends over 12 amino acids. Germline V gives CDR1 SQVTM, CDR2 ANQGSEA. CDR3 DNA: TGCAGCGTTGAGCAGGGGGTTTACGAGCAGTACTTC. The encoded protein is CSVEQGVYEQYF.